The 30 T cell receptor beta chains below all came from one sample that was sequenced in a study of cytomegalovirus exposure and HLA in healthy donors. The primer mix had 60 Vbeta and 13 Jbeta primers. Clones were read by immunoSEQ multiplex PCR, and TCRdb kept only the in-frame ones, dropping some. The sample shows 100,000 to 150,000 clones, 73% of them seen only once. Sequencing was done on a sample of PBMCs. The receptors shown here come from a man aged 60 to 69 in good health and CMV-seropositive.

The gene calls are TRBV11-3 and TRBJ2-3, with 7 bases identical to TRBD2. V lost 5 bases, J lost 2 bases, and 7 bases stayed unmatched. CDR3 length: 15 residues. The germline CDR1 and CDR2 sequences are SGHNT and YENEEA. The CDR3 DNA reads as TGTGCCAGCAGCCTTGGGAGGGGCAACACAGATACGCAGTATTTT. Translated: CASSLGRGNTDTQYF. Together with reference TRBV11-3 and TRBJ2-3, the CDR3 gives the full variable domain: EAGVVQSPRYKIIEKKQPVAFWCNPISGHNTLYWYLQNLGQGPELLIRYENEEAVDDSQLPKDRFSAERLKGVDSTLKIQPAELGDSAVYLCASSLGRGNTDTQYFGPGTRLTVL.

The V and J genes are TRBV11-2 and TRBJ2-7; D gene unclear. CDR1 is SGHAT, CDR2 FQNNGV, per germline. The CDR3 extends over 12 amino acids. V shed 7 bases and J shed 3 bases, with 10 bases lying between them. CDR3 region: CASTSGGYEQYF. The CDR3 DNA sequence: TGTGCCAGCACCTCCGGTGGCTACGAGCAGTACTTC.

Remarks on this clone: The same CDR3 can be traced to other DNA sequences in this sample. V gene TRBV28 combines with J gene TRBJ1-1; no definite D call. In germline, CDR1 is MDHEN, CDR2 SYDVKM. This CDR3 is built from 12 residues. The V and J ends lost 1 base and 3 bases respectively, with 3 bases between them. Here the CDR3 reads CASSLSDTEAFF. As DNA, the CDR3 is TGTGCCAGCAGTTTATCGGACACTGAAGCTTTCTTT.

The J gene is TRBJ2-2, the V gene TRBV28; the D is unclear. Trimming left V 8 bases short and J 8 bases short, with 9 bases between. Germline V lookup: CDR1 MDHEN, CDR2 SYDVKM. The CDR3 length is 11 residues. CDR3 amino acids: CASYHGGELFF. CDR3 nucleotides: TGTGCCAGCTATCACGGTGGGGAGCTGTTTTTT. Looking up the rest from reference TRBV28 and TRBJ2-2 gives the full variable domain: DVKVTQSSRYLVKRTGEKVFLECVQDMDHENMFWYRQDPGLGLRLIYFSYDVKMKEKGDIPEGYSVSREKKERFSLILESASTNQTSMYLCASYHGGELFFGEGSRLTVL.

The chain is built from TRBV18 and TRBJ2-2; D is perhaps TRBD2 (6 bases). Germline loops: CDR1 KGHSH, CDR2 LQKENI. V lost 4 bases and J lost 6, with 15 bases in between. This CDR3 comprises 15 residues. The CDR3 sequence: CASSLILATAGELFF. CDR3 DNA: TGTGCCAGCTCACTTATACTAGCTACGGCCGGGGAGCTGTTTTTT.

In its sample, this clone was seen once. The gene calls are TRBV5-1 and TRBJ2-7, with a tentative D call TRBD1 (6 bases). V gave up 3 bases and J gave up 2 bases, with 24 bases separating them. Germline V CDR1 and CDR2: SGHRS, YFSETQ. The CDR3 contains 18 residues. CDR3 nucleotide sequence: TGCGCCAGCAGCTCCCTTGGGTTCGACAGGCAAGACCCCTACGAGCAGTACTTC. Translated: CASSSLGFDRQDPYEQYF.

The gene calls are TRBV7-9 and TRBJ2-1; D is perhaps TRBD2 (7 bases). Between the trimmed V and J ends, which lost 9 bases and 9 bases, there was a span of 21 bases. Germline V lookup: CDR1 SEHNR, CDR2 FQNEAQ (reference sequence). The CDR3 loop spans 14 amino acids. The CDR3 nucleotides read TGTGCCAGTTCTACCGAGGGGGGGCCTAGTGAGCAGTTCTTC. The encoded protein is CASSTEGGPSEQFF.

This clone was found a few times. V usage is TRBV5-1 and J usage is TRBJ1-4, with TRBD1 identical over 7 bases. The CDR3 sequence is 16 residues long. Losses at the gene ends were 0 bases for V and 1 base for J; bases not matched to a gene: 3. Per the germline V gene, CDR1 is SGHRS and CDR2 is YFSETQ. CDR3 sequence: CASSLGQGGTNEKLFF. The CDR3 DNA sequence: TGCGCCAGCAGCTTGGGACAGGGAGGAACTAATGAAAAACTGTTTTTT. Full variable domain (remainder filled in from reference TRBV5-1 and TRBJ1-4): KAGVTQTPRYLIKTRGQQVTLSCSPISGHRSVSWYQQTPGQGLQFLFEYFSETQRNKGNFPGRFSGRQFSNSRSEMNVSTLELGDSALYLCASSLGQGGTNEKLFFGSGTQLSVL.

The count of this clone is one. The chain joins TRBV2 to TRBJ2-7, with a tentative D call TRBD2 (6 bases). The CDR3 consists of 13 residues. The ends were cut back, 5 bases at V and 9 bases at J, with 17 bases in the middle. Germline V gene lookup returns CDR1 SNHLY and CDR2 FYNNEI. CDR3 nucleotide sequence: TGTGCCAGCAGTAGGGACTGGAGTAATGTGCAGTACTTC. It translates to CASSRDWSNVQYF.

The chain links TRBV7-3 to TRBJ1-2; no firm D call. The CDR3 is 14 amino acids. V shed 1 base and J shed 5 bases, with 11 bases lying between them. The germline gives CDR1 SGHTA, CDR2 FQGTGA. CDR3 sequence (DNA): TGTGCCAGCAGCTTAAACCCTTCGGGATATGGCTACACCTTC. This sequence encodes CASSLNPSGYGYTF.

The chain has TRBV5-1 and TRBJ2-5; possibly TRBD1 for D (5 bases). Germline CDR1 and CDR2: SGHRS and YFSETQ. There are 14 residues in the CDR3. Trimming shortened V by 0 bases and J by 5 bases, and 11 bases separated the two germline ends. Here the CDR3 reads CASSLATGGETQYF. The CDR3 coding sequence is TGCGCCAGCAGCTTGGCAACAGGTGGGGAGACCCAGTACTTC.

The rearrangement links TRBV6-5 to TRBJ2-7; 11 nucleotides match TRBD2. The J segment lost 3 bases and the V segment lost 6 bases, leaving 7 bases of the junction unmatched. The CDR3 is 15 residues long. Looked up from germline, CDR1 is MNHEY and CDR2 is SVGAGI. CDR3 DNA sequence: TGTGCCAGCAGAGAGACTAGCGGGAAGGTCTACGAGCAGTACTTC. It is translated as CASRETSGKVYEQYF.

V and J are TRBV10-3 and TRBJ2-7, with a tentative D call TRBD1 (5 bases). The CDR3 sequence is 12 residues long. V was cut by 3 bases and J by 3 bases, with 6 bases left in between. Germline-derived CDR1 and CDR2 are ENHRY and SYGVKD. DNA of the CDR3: TGTGCCATCAGTGACAGGGACTACGAGCAGTACTTC. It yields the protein CAISDRDYEQYF.

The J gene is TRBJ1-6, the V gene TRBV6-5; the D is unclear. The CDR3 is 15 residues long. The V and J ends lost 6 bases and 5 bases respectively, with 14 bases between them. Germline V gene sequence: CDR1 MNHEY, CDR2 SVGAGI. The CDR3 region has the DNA TGTGCCAGCAGCCGGGAGGTTCCCAATAATTCACCCCTCCACTTT. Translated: CASSREVPNNSPLHF.

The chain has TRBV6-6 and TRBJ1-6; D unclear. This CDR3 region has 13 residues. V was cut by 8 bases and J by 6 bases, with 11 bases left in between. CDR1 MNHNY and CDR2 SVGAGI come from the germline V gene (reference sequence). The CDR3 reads CASRDISNSPLHF. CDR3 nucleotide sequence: TGTGCCAGCCGCGACATTAGTAATTCACCCCTCCACTTT.

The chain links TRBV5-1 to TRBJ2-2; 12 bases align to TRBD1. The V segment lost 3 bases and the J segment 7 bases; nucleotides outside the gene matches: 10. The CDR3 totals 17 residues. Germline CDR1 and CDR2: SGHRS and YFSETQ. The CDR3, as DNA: TGCGCCAGCAGCTACCTTCCGGGACAGGGGGCCGGCGGGGAGCTGTTTTTT. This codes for CASSYLPGQGAGGELFF.

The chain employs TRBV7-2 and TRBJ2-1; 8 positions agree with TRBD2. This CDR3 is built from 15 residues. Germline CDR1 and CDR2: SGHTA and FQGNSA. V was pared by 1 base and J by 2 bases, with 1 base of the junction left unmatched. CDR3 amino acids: CASSLVGGAYNEQFF. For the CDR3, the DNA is TGTGCCAGCAGCTTAGTCGGGGGGGCCTACAATGAGCAGTTCTTC. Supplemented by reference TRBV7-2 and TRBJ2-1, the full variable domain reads GAGVSQSPSNKVTEKGKDVELRCDPISGHTALYWYRQSLGQGLEFLIYFQGNSAPDKSGLPSDRFSAERTGGSVSTLTIQRTQQEDSAVYLCASSLVGGAYNEQFFGPGTRLTVL.

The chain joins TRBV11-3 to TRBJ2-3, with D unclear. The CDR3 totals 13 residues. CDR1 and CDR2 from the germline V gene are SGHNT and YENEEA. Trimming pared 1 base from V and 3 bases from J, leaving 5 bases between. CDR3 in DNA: TGTGCCAGCAGCTTAGCGTCTACAGATACGCAGTATTTT. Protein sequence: CASSLASTDTQYF.

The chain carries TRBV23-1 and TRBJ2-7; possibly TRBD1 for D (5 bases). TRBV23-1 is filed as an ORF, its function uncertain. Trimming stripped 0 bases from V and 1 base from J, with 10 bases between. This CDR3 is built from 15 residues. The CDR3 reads CASSQSHRQSYEQYF. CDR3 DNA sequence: TGCGCCAGCAGTCAATCTCACAGACAGTCCTACGAGCAGTACTTC.

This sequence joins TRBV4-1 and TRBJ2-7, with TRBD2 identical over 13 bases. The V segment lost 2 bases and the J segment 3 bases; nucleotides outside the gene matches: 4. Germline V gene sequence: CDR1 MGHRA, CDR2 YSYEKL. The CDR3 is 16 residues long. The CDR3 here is CASSQMGLAGNYEQYF. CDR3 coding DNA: TGCGCCAGCAGCCAAATGGGACTAGCGGGAAACTACGAGCAGTACTTC.

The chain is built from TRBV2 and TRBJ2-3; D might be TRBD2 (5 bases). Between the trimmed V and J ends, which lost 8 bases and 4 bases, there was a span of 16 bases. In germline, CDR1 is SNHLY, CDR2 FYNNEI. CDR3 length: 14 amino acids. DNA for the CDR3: TGTGCCAGCGAAGTTGAGAGGAGGTCAGATACGCAGTATTTT. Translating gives CASEVERRSDTQYF.

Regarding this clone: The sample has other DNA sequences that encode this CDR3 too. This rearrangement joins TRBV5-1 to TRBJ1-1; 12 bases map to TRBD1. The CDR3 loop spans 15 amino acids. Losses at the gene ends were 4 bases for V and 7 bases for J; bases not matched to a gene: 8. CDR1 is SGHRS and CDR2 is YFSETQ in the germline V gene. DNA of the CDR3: TGCGCCAGCAGCACTGGGGACAGGGGGCATGGTGAAGCTTTCTTT. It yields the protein CASSTGDRGHGEAFF.

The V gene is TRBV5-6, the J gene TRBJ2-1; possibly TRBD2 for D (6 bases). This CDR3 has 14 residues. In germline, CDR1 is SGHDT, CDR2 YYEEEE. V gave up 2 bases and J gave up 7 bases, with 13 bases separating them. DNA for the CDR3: TGTGCCAGCAGCTTTAGGTTTGCGGGGAATGAGCAGTTCTTC. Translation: CASSFRFAGNEQFF.

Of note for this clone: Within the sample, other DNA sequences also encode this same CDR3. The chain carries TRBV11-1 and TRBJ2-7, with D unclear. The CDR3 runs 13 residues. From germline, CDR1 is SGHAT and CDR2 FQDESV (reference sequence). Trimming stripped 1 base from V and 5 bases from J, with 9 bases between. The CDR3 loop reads CASSLGFQDEQYF. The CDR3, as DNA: TGTGCCAGCAGCTTAGGGTTTCAGGACGAGCAGTACTTC.

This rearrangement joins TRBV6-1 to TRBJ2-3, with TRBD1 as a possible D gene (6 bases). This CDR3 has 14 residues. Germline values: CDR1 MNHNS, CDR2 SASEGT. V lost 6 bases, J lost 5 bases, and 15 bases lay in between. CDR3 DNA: TGTGCCAGCAGGGTCAGGGGCTCACTAGATACGCAGTATTTT. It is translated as CASRVRGSLDTQYF.

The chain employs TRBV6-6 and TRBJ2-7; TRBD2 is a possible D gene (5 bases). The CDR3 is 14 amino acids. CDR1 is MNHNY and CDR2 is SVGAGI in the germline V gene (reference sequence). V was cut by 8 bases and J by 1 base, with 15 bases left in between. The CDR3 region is CASSTTGISYEQYF. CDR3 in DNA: TGTGCCAGCTCAACAACGGGGATTTCCTACGAGCAGTACTTC.

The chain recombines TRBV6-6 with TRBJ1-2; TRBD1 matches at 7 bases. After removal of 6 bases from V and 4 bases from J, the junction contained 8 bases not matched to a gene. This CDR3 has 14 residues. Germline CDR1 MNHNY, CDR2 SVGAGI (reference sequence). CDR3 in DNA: TGTGCCAGCAGACAACAGGGGACCCCCTATGGCTACACCTTC. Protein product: CASRQQGTPYGYTF.

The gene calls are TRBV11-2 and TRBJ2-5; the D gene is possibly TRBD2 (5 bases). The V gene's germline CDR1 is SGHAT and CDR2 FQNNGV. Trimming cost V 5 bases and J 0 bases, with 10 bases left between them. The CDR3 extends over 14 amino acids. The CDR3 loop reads CASSPRADQETQYF. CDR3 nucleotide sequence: TGTGCCAGCAGCCCGAGGGCTGACCAAGAGACCCAGTACTTC.

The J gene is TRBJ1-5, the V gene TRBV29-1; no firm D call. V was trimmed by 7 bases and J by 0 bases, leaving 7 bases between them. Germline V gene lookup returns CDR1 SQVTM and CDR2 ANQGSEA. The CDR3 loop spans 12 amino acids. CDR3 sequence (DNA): TGCAGCGCCCTTAATAGCAATCAGCCCCAGCATTTT. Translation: CSALNSNQPQHF.

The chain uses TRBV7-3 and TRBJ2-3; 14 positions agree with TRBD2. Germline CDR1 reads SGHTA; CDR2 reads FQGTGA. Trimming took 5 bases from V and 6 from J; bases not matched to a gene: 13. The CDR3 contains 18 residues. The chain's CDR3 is CASSPTGGLAGVTDTQYF. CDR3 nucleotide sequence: TGTGCCAGCAGCCCAACCGGGGGACTAGCGGGGGTCACGGATACGCAGTATTTT.